One and the same sample provided the 10 T cell receptor beta chains below, sequenced in a study of blood T cell repertoires in COVID-19. Method: immunoSEQ multiplex PCR; TCRdb's copy keeps in-frame clones and lacks some. The table lists over 100,000 clones, over 70% of them singletons. The source material was peripheral blood. Receptors were obtained from an older woman with acute or convalescent COVID-19.

This clone occurred once. The rearrangement uses TRBV21-1 and TRBJ1-1; the DNA was not used to check the table's D call, TRBD1. TRBV21-1 is listed as a pseudogene. The CDR3 length is 20 residues. CDR3 in DNA: TGTGCCAGCAGCAATTTTTCCGGGCCCGATTTAGGGACACCCGGCACTGAAGCTTTCTTT. Residues: CASSNFSGPDLGTPGTEAFF.

On this clone itself: Within the sample, other DNA sequences also encode this same CDR3. V is TRBV7-3 and J is TRBJ2-3; weak D call: TRBD2 (6 bases). CDR1 and CDR2 (germline): SGHTA, FQGTGA. Trimming removed 2 bases at V and 2 bases at J, with 8 bases between. The CDR3 runs 14 residues. This CDR3 is CASSLGGITDTQYF. CDR3 nucleotide sequence: TGTGCCAGCAGCTTAGGGGGGATCACAGATACGCAGTATTTT. Full variable domain (missing parts from reference TRBV7-3 and TRBJ2-3): GAGVSQTPSNKVTEKGKYVELRCDPISGHTALYWYRQSLGQGPEFLIYFQGTGAADDSGLPNDRFFAVRPEGSVSTLKIQRTERGDSAVYLCASSLGGITDTQYFGPGTRLTVL.

This clone was picked up one time. The chain joins TRBV7-8 to TRBJ1-2; TRBD1 aligns across 7 bases. From germline, CDR1 is SGHVS and CDR2 FQNEAQ. The CDR3 has 15 residues. Trimming removed 0 bases from V and 7 bases from J; junction bases left unmatched: 8. DNA of the CDR3: TGTGCCAGCAGCTTAGCAGGGCAGGGGGTGGGTGGCTACACCTTC. This encodes CASSLAGQGVGGYTF.

This chain uses TRBV2 with TRBJ1-1; D is ambiguous. The CDR3 consists of 16 residues. Germline V gene sequence: CDR1 SNHLY, CDR2 FYNNEI. V lost 2 bases and J lost 1, with 14 bases in between. The CDR3 nucleotides read TGTGCCAGCAGTGAACGGCAGGTTTTCGAGAACACTGAAGCTTTCTTT. The encoded protein is CASSERQVFENTEAFF.

This clone was recorded once. The chain carries TRBV6-5 and TRBJ2-2, with 14 bases lining up with TRBD2. Per the germline V gene, CDR1 is MNHEY and CDR2 is SVGAGI. V trimming: 7 bases; J trimming: 6 bases; junction bases outside the gene matches: 4. This CDR3 spans 15 amino acids. The CDR3 here is CASKGTSGSAGELFF. Written as DNA, the CDR3 is TGTGCCAGCAAGGGGACTAGCGGGAGTGCCGGGGAGCTGTTTTTT.

J is TRBJ2-1 and V is TRBV28, with 7 bases aligning to TRBD2. The germline CDR1 and CDR2 sequences are MDHEN and SYDVKM. CDR3 length equals 16 residues. J gave up 6 bases and V 4 bases, and 12 bases lay outside the gene matches. The CDR3 DNA reads TGTGCCAGCAGTTCTCTCAGCGGGAAGACCCCCAATGAGCAGTTCTTC. Its protein is CASSSLSGKTPNEQFF.

The chain uses TRBV5-1 and TRBJ2-3, with D uncertain. Per germline, CDR1 SGHRS and CDR2 YFSETQ. V lost 2 bases, J lost 2 bases, and 12 bases lay in between. This CDR3 is built from 15 residues. CDR3 region: CASSLETALTDTQYF. The CDR3, as DNA: TGCGCCAGCAGCTTAGAAACCGCGCTCACAGATACGCAGTATTTT.

The CDR3: CASQNPGLAPNVLTF. In DNA, the CDR3 is TGTGCCAGTCAAAACCCAGGACTAGCGCCGAACGTCCTGACTTTC. The rearrangement joins TRBV19 to TRBJ2-6, with TRBD2 matching 9 bases. Germline CDR1 LNHDA, CDR2 SQIVND (reference sequence). V lost 8 bases and J lost 10; bases outside the gene matches: 12. There are 15 residues in the CDR3.

The genes are TRBV6-1 and TRBJ1-5, with a weak D call TRBD1 (6 bases). Between the trimmed V and J ends, which lost 3 bases and 4 bases, there was a span of 13 bases. Germline CDR1 MNHNS, CDR2 SASEGT. This CDR3 spans 15 amino acids. The CDR3 spells CASSDRFTGNQPQHF. The CDR3 DNA is TGTGCCAGCAGTGACCGTTTCACAGGGAATCAGCCCCAGCATTTT.

The V call is TRBV5-1, the J call TRBJ2-2; the match to TRBD1 covers 11 bases. J was trimmed by 6 bases and V by 3 bases; bases with no gene match: 7. Germline CDR1 and CDR2: SGHRS and YFSETQ. The CDR3 loop spans 16 amino acids. The CDR3 protein is CASSSVGQGASGELFF. Written as DNA, the CDR3 is TGCGCCAGCAGCTCCGTAGGACAGGGGGCCTCCGGGGAGCTGTTTTTT.